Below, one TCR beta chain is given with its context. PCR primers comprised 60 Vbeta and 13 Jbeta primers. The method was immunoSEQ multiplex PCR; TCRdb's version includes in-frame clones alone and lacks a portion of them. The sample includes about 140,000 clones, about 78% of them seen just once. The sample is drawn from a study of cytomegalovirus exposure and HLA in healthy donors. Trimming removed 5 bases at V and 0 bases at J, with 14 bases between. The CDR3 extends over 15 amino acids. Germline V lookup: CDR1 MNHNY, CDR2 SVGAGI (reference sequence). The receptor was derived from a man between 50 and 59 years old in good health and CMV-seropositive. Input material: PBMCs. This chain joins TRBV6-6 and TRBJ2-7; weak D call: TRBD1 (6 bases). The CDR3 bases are TGTGCCAGCAGTCGGGACATAACGAGCTCCTACGAGCAGTACTTC. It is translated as CASSRDITSSYEQYF.